This TCR beta chain was identified during a study of blood T cell repertoires in COVID-19. Study summary: Samples came from the United States, Italy and Spain, spanning acute and convalescent COVID-19.

Germline-derived CDR1 and CDR2 are SGHVS and FQNEAQ. The CDR3 has 11 residues. The germline V and J ends were trimmed by 2 bases and 5 bases, with 4 bases remaining between them. Source study methods: Estimates of nucleated cell counts were drawn from the amplification of reference gene primers. Generated by immunoSEQ multiplex PCR, the TCRdb table keeps only in-frame clones and is missing some. The V and J calls and clone size were taken over from that table, and D and trimming were inferred from the DNA. This table has 350,000 to 450,000 clones, 85% appearing once. Source material: peripheral blood. This clonotype was sampled from a woman between 18 and 29 years old with acute or convalescent COVID-19. The chain carries TRBV7-8 and TRBJ2-7; D uncertain. The CDR3 loop is CASSLPDEQYF. CDR3 coding DNA: TGTGCCAGCAGCTTACCGGACGAGCAGTACTTC.